This is a list of T cell receptor beta chains from one sample in a study of blood T cell repertoires in COVID-19. Profiled with immunoSEQ multiplex PCR; TCRdb holds only in-frame clones, not every one. The data show around 25,000 clones, with about 85% seen just once and around two thirds held by the top ten. Sequenced sample: peripheral blood. These receptors were collected from a man aged 65 to 79 with acute or convalescent COVID-19. Both conserved end residues are part of each CDR3. D genes are given only for firm matches. Not every row has a clone size; where given, it reads once, few, many or a size class.

v_gene	d_gene	abundance	j_gene	CDR3aa	CDR3nt
TRBV9	.	.	TRBJ1-2	CASSVRDFSTNYGYTF	TGTGCCAGCAGCGTAAGGGACTTCTCCACTAACTATGGCTACACCTTC
TRBV3-1/TRBV3-2	.	.	TRBJ2-1	CASSPNPGQSYNEQFF	TGTGCCAGCAGCCCCAACCCGGGACAATCCTACAATGAGCAGTTCTTC
TRBV6-5	TRBD2	.	TRBJ2-5	CASSSWTSGDQETQYF	TGTGCCAGCAGTTCCTGGACTAGCGGGGACCAAGAGACCCAGTACTTC
TRBV9	TRBD1	few	TRBJ1-1	CASSATGHTEAFF	TGTGCCAGCAGCGCGACAGGGCACACTGAAGCTTTCTTT
TRBV10-3	.	few	TRBJ2-5	CAISVEGVRSETQYF	TGTGCCATCAGTGTAGAGGGAGTAAGGTCAGAGACCCAGTACTTC
TRBV12-5	.	few	TRBJ2-2	CASGFRLGINTGELFF	TGTGCTAGTGGTTTCCGACTAGGGATAAACACCGGGGAGCTGTTTTTT
TRBV6-5	.	.	TRBJ1-2	CASSYSRWNYGYTF	TGTGCCAGCAGTTACTCGAGGTGGAACTATGGCTACACCTTC
TRBV14	.	.	TRBJ1-2	CASSQVSGRNYGYTF	TGTGCCAGCAGCCAAGTTTCAGGTCGAAACTATGGCTACACCTTC
TRBV9	.	.	TRBJ1-5	CASRVGGGLEGNQPQHF	TGTGCCAGCCGCGTAGGGGGGGGGCTTGAGGGCAATCAGCCCCAGCATTTT
TRBV7-2	.	once	TRBJ2-7	CASSSRGQKYEQYF	TGTGCCAGCAGCTCGCGGGGACAGAAGTACGAGCAGTACTTC
TRBV24-1	TRBD2	.	TRBJ2-1	CATSDNSGYNEQFF	TGTGCCACCAGTGATAATAGCGGGTACAATGAGCAGTTCTTC
TRBV7-2	.	.	TRBJ2-1	CASSPPVAGHSYNEQFF	TGTGCCAGCAGCCCCCCAGTGGCGGGTCACTCCTACAATGAGCAGTTCTTC
TRBV5-1	TRBD2	.	TRBJ2-3	CASSDPGLASTDTQYF	TGCGCCAGCAGCGACCCGGGACTAGCGAGCACAGATACGCAGTATTTT
TRBV15	.	.	TRBJ1-5	CATSRGGGGDGQPQHF	TGTGCCACCAGCAGAGGAGGGGGGGGCGACGGTCAGCCCCAGCATTTT
TRBV7-2	TRBD1	once	TRBJ2-7	CASSRQTGSSYEQYF	TGTGCCAGCAGCAGACAGACAGGGAGCTCCTACGAGCAGTACTTC
TRBV7-9	TRBD2	.	TRBJ2-7	CASSSTSGIYEQYF	TGTGCCAGCAGCTCGACTAGCGGGATCTACGAGCAGTACTTC
TRBV7-3	.	.	TRBJ2-5	CASSLGFQETQYF	TGTGCCAGCAGCTTAGGCTTCCAGGAGACCCAGTACTTC
TRBV27	TRBD1	.	TRBJ1-2	CASSPRDRKTGYTF	TGTGCCAGCAGTCCACGGGACAGAAAGACGGGCTACACCTTC
TRBV19	TRBD1	.	TRBJ1-2	CASSRTGDNGYTF	TGTGCCAGTAGCCGGACAGGGGATAATGGCTACACCTTC
TRBV6-5	.	once	TRBJ2-7	CASSYSGSIHEQYF	TGTGCCAGCAGTTACTCCGGGAGTATCCACGAGCAGTACTTC
TRBV11-2	TRBD1	.	TRBJ2-6	CASSLDPDRGFSGANVLTF	TGTGCCAGCAGCTTAGATCCTGACAGGGGATTCTCTGGGGCCAACGTCCTGACTTTC
TRBV11-3	.	.	TRBJ2-6	CASSSDRSGANVLTF	TGTGCCAGCAGCTCAGACAGATCTGGGGCCAACGTCCTGACTTTC
TRBV29-1	.	.	TRBJ2-1	CSVEVPRASYNEQFF	TGCAGCGTTGAAGTGCCGAGGGCCTCCTACAATGAGCAGTTCTTC
TRBV5-1	TRBD1	.	TRBJ1-6	CASSLDRGNSPLHF	TGCGCCAGCAGCTTGGACAGGGGTAATTCACCCCTCCACTTT
TRBV6-4	.	.	TRBJ1-5	CASSGTGESGNQPQHF	TGTGCCAGCAGTGGAACCGGGGAGAGCGGCAATCAGCCCCAGCATTTT
TRBV4-2	TRBD1	.	TRBJ2-3	CASSFDRVTDTQYF	TGTGCCAGCAGCTTTGACAGGGTGACAGATACGCAGTATTTT
TRBV4-1	.	.	TRBJ1-1	CASSQLTRAAEAFF	TGCGCCAGCAGCCAATTAACGAGGGCGGCTGAAGCTTTCTTT
TRBV10-1	.	.	TRBJ2-7	CASSDRGTFYEQYF	TGCGCCAGCAGTGACAGGGGCACTTTTTACGAGCAGTACTTC
TRBV7-2	TRBD2	.	TRBJ2-2	CASSLVSGSSHGELFF	TGTGCCAGCAGCTTAGTTAGCGGGAGTTCTCACGGGGAGCTGTTTTTT
TRBV4-2	TRBD2	.	TRBJ2-5	CASSQDPSGGADMETQYF	TGTGCCAGCAGCCAAGACCCTAGCGGGGGGGCCGATATGGAGACCCAGTACTTC
TRBV10-3	.	.	TRBJ1-6	CAISDNSQSSPLHF	TGTGCCATCAGTGATAACAGTCAAAGCTCACCCCTCCACTTT
TRBV6-2/TRBV6-3	TRBD1	.	TRBJ2-1	CASSTRTGGYNEQFF	TGTGCCAGCAGTACGAGGACAGGGGGGTACAATGAGCAGTTCTTC
TRBV5-1	.	.	TRBJ2-5	CASSIGQYQETQYF	TGCGCCAGCAGCATAGGACAGTACCAAGAGACCCAGTACTTC
TRBV19	TRBD1	.	TRBJ1-4	CASRNTGQGEKLFF	TGTGCCAGCCGAAATACGGGACAGGGTGAAAAACTGTTTTTT
TRBV14	.	once	TRBJ1-2	CASSQRTTNLRGYTF	TGTGCCAGCAGCCAGCGGACAACGAACTTGAGGGGCTACACCTTC